This TCR beta chain is drawn from a study of T cells after yellow fever vaccination. Whole-study findings and limits: After the booster, 96% of CD4 and roughly nine tenths of CD8 primary-response clones were re-detected.

In TCRdb, the 5' RACE reads were re-called with MiXCR into one record per CDR3 protein. The sample contains under 550,000 distinct CDR3 sequences, 21% of which appear only once. This clonotype has just a few counts. Its antigen is currently unknown. V gave up 6 bases and J gave up 6 bases; unmatched junction bases: 6. The CDR3 is made up of 13 amino acids. The sample in question was PBMCs, obtained roughly 20 days after the first yellow fever vaccination. The receptor was isolated from a man aged 18 to 30 who received the YFV17D yellow fever vaccine. The rearrangement joins TRBV12-3 or TRBV12-4 to TRBJ1-2; TRBD1 matches 8 bases. The CDR3 loop reads CASRWGQDDGYTF. In DNA, the CDR3 is TGTGCCAGCAGATGGGGACAGGATGATGGCTACACCTTC.